Listed here are 23 T cell receptor beta chains from one sample, sequenced in a study of technical replicates of blood from a few donors. The data were produced by immunoSEQ multiplex PCR, yet TCRdb's version contains in-frame clones alone and is incomplete. Of 66,000 or so clones listed, 85% to 90% are singletons. The specimen was PBMCs. These receptors were collected from a human donor in good health. Some clones in this sample may be carry-over from other donors' samples.

V usage is TRBV18 and J usage is TRBJ1-1, with TRBD1 as a possible D gene (6 bases). There are 13 residues in the CDR3. The germline V and J ends were trimmed by 4 bases and 2 bases, with 8 bases remaining between them. Germline lookup yields CDR1 KGHSH and CDR2 LQKENI. The CDR3 DNA sequence: TGTGCCAGCTCACGGGGGCCTAACACTGAAGCTTTCTTT. Translated: CASSRGPNTEAFF.

This chain links TRBV5-1 with TRBJ2-5, with TRBD1 identical over 8 bases. The CDR3 is made up of 16 amino acids. The V gene's germline CDR1 is SGHRS and CDR2 YFSETQ. J lost 5 bases, V lost 4 bases, and 13 bases had no gene match. As DNA, the CDR3 is TGCGCCAGCAGCGGGAGTGGACAGGGCGTTCGCGAGACCCAGTACTTC. It specifies CASSGSGQGVRETQYF.

The V gene is TRBV7-2, the J gene TRBJ2-7, with 9 bases fitting TRBD1. The CDR3 totals 15 residues. The germline gives CDR1 SGHTA, CDR2 FQGNSA. V lost 1 base, J lost 7 bases, and 8 bases stayed unmatched. The CDR3 region has the DNA TGTGCCAGCAGCTTAGATGGGACAGGGATGGGGGAGCAGTACTTC. This translates into CASSLDGTGMGEQYF.

This chain links TRBV5-6 with TRBJ2-5; possible D gene TRBD1, 7 bases. Germline V CDR1 and CDR2: SGHDT, YYEEEE. The germline V and J ends were trimmed by 7 bases and 2 bases, with 15 bases remaining between them. The CDR3 length is 14 residues. The CDR3 spells CASGGQGGQETQYF. Here the CDR3 DNA reads TGTGCCAGCGGGGGGCAGGGGGGACAAGAGACCCAGTACTTC.

Only one count was recorded for this clone. A junction boundary mismatches the germline segment, possibly from a read error. The rearrangement joins TRBV7-9 to TRBJ2-5; 7 nucleotides line up with TRBD1. The CDR3 is 15 amino acids. The V gene's germline CDR1 is SEHNR and CDR2 FQNEAQ (reference sequence). CDR3: CASSLAWDSRETQYF. The CDR3 nucleotides read TGTGCCAGCAGCCTAGCTTGGGACAGCCGGGAGACCCAGTACTTC. Complete variable domain (other parts from reference TRBV7-9 and TRBJ2-5): DTGVSQNPRHKITKRGQNVTFRCDPISEHNRLYWYRQTLGQGPEFLTYFQNEAQLEKSRLLSDRFSAERPKGSFSTLEIQRTEQGDSAMYLCASSLAWDSRETQYFGPGTRLLVL.

The gene calls are TRBV12-1 and TRBJ1-1; no DNA check was done on the table's D call, TRBD1. TRBV12-1 counts as a pseudogene. This CDR3 has 14 amino acids. The CDR3 protein is CASSFENMNTEAFF. The CDR3, as DNA: TGTGCCAGCAGCTTTGAGAACATGAACACTGAAGCTTTCTTT.

This chain links TRBV6-5 with TRBJ1-2, with TRBD1 matching 9 bases. V lost 5 bases to trimming and J lost 7 bases; unmatched junction nucleotides: 8. Per germline, CDR1 MNHEY and CDR2 SVGAGI. The CDR3 sequence is 14 residues long. The DNA for the CDR3 is TGTGCCAGCAGTGTTACAGGGGGCGTAGGTGGCTACACCTTC. Protein sequence: CASSVTGGVGGYTF.

The chain carries TRBV19 and TRBJ1-5, with TRBD1 as a possible D gene (5 bases). CDR1 LNHDA and CDR2 SQIVND come from the germline V gene (reference sequence). V was cut by 9 bases and J by 5 bases, with 17 bases left in between. The CDR3 runs to 14 residues. The CDR3 is CASLDILMDQPQHF. CDR3 nucleotides: TGTGCCAGCCTGGACATTTTAATGGATCAGCCCCAGCATTTT. The whole variable domain, filled in from reference TRBV19 and TRBJ1-5, reads DGGITQSPKYLFRKEGQNVTLSCEQNLNHDAMYWYRQDPGQGLRLIYYSQIVNDFQKGDIAEGYSVSREKKESFPLTVTSAQKNPTAFYLCASLDILMDQPQHFGDGTRLSIL.

The chain links TRBV7-2 to TRBJ2-3, with 10 bases matching TRBD2. CDR3 size: 16 residues. CDR1 is SGHTA and CDR2 is FQGNSA in the germline V gene. V was clipped by 5 bases and J by 1 base; unmatched bases: 6. CDR3 sequence reads: CASSLLAGGRTDTQYF. CDR3 nucleotide sequence: TGTGCCAGCAGCCTCTTAGCGGGGGGCCGCACAGATACGCAGTATTTT.

This chain links TRBV7-8 with TRBJ1-1, with D tentatively TRBD1 (5 bases). Germline V lookup: CDR1 SGHVS, CDR2 FQNEAQ. V was shortened by 5 bases and J by 1 base, with 8 bases between the two germline ends. This CDR3 comprises 13 residues. CDR3 sequence: CASSRDRNTEAFF. The CDR3 DNA reads TGTGCCAGCAGCCGCGACAGGAACACTGAAGCTTTCTTT.

A single count supports this clone. The chain is built from TRBV7-8 and TRBJ2-7; D unresolved. The CDR3 spans 12 residues. Germline lookup yields CDR1 SGHVS and CDR2 FQNEAQ. Between the trimmed V and J ends, which lost 1 base and 9 bases, there was a span of 10 bases. The CDR3 sequence is CASSLVKSRQYF. The CDR3 DNA reads TGTGCCAGCAGCTTAGTCAAATCGAGGCAGTACTTC.

This clone appeared a few times. V is TRBV5-1 and J is TRBJ1-2, with a possible D match to TRBD1 (5 bases). The length of the CDR3 is 13 residues. Germline V lookup: CDR1 SGHRS, CDR2 YFSETQ. V gave up 0 bases and J gave up 5 bases, with 8 bases separating them. The DNA of the CDR3 is TGCGCCAGCAGCTTGGGCAGGGTTTATGGCTACACCTTC. This encodes CASSLGRVYGYTF.

J is TRBJ1-1 and V is TRBV5-4; D unresolved. Germline CDR1 reads SGHNT; CDR2 reads YYREEE (reference sequence). Between the trimmed V and J ends, which lost 1 base and 1 base, there was a span of 8 bases. This CDR3 comprises 14 residues. CDR3 DNA: TGTGCCAGCAGCTTGCGACAAAGGAACACTGAAGCTTTCTTT. Protein product: CASSLRQRNTEAFF.

J is TRBJ2-3 and V is TRBV9, with a possible D match to TRBD1 (6 bases). Trimming stripped 0 bases from V and 2 bases from J, with 10 bases between. Looked up from germline, CDR1 is SGDLS and CDR2 is YYNGEE. The CDR3 loop spans 15 amino acids. CDR3 bases: TGTGCCAGCAGCGTAGAAGACAGGTTCACAGATACGCAGTATTTT. Its protein product is CASSVEDRFTDTQYF.

The rearrangement joins TRBV14 to TRBJ2-7; TRBD1 aligns across 10 bases. The CDR3 consists of 15 residues. V was pared by 0 bases and J by 2 bases, with 1 base of the junction left unmatched. CDR1 SGHDN and CDR2 FVKESK come from the germline V gene. CDR3 DNA sequence: TGTGCCAGCAGCCAAGAAGGACAGGGGGCCTACGAGCAGTACTTC. It specifies CASSQEGQGAYEQYF.

The V call is TRBV9, the J call TRBJ1-6; 10 nucleotides agree with TRBD1. Germline CDR1 is SGDLS and CDR2 is YYNGEE. There are 14 residues in the CDR3. J gave up 10 bases and V 3 bases, and 4 bases lay outside the gene matches. This CDR3 is CASSGRDRGSPLHF. The CDR3 DNA sequence: TGTGCCAGCAGCGGACGGGACAGGGGATCACCCCTCCACTTT.

The V call is TRBV6-5, the J call TRBJ1-4; TRBD1 agrees at 10 bases. Germline CDR1 and CDR2: MNHEY and SVGAGI. The CDR3 runs to 13 residues. J lost 7 bases, V lost 7 bases, and 3 bases had no gene match. The CDR3 sequence is CASKGTGAEKLFF. In nucleotides, the CDR3 is TGTGCCAGCAAAGGGACAGGGGCTGAAAAACTGTTTTTT.

The V and J genes are TRBV5-1 and TRBJ2-3; 9 bases agree with TRBD2. Germline CDR1 and CDR2: SGHRS and YFSETQ. Losses at the gene ends were 4 bases for V and 2 bases for J; bases not matched to a gene: 8. The CDR3 is made up of 16 amino acids. In nucleotides, the CDR3 is TGCGCCAGCAGCCGGAGCGCGGGGGGGATCACAGATACGCAGTATTTT. Protein: CASSRSAGGITDTQYF.

The chain combines TRBV7-2 with TRBJ2-7; D remains ambiguous. Germline V gene sequence: CDR1 SGHTA, CDR2 FQGNSA. V was pared by 1 base and J by 2 bases, with 15 bases between. CDR3 length: 16 amino acids. The CDR3 DNA reads TGTGCCAGCAGCTTAGGGGCCGTCCGGTCTCCCTACGAGCAGTACTTC. This codes for CASSLGAVRSPYEQYF.

V is TRBV7-9 and J is TRBJ1-4, with a weak D call TRBD1 (5 bases). Trimming removed 2 bases from V and 3 bases from J, with 10 bases in between. The CDR3 consists of 15 residues. Germline V gene lookup returns CDR1 SEHNR and CDR2 FQNEAQ (reference sequence). The chain's CDR3 is CASSLQGHANEKLFF. CDR3 bases: TGTGCCAGCAGCTTACAAGGACATGCTAATGAAAAACTGTTTTTT.

This clone was observed a handful of times. The rearrangement joins TRBV4-1 to TRBJ1-5; D uncertain. Per germline, CDR1 MGHRA and CDR2 YSYEKL. Trimming took off 0 bases at V and 7 bases at J, with 13 bases between the two ends. CDR3 length: 15 amino acids. Here the CDR3 reads CASSQDGMGRQPQHF. Written as DNA, the CDR3 is TGCGCCAGCAGCCAAGACGGGATGGGTAGACAGCCCCAGCATTTT.

The gene calls are TRBV19 and TRBJ1-2; 8 bases match TRBD1. The trim removed 7 bases at V and 8 bases at J, leaving 12 bases unmatched. Germline loops: CDR1 LNHDA, CDR2 SQIVND (reference sequence). CDR3 length equals 14 residues. CDR3 in DNA: TGTGCCAGTAACTCCCACCGGACAGGGTTGGGCTACACCTTC. Translation: CASNSHRTGLGYTF.

The table lists this clone with a count of one. V and J are TRBV7-9 and TRBJ2-2; 8 bases agree with TRBD1. Germline V gene lookup returns CDR1 SEHNR and CDR2 FQNEAQ (reference sequence). The trim removed 4 bases at V and 5 bases at J, leaving 3 bases unmatched. This CDR3 has 14 residues. CDR3 sequence reads: CASSYTGGTGELFF. Written as DNA, the CDR3 is TGTGCCAGCAGCTATACAGGGGGGACCGGGGAGCTGTTTTTT.